The rows below give T cell receptor beta chains drawn from one sample of a study of a mutant IDH1 vaccine in newly diagnosed glioma. Antigens for these TCRs are unknown. The method was immunoSEQ multiplex PCR; TCRdb's version includes in-frame clones alone and lacks a portion of them. The sample yields about 68,000 clones, less than 90% seen once. The sequenced sample was PBMCs, obtained from a glioma patient whose treatment included an IDH1 peptide vaccine. These TCRs come from a man between 18 and 29 years old with glioma. Each CDR3 is given with its conserved first and last residue. D genes are given only for firm matches. Clone sizes are given selectively: once, few, many, or a class where the clone is expanded.

>NA|TRBV2|TRBJ2-5|NA
CASSVSRRSGETQYF
TGTGCCAGCAGTGTATCCCGCCGGTCCGGTGAGACCCAGTACTTC
>NA|TRBV11-1|TRBJ2-1|NA
CASSQTVYNEQFF
TGTGCCAGCAGCCAGACAGTCTACAATGAGCAGTTCTTC
>NA|TRBV7-9|TRBJ1-2|NA
CASSPGANYGYTF
TGTGCCAGCAGCCCAGGGGCAAACTATGGCTACACCTTC
>NA|TRBV5-1|TRBJ2-5|NA
CASSLNFQETQYF
TGCGCCAGCAGCTTGAACTTCCAAGAGACCCAGTACTTC
>NA|TRBV19|TRBJ2-7|NA
CASSIVSLPEEQYF
TGTGCCAGTAGTATCGTAAGCCTCCCGGAGGAGCAGTACTTC
>TRBD2|TRBV28|TRBJ2-7|NA
CASSLRGGPTYEQYF
TGTGCCAGCAGTTTACGGGGGGGGCCAACCTACGAGCAGTACTTC
>TRBD1|TRBV29-1|TRBJ1-2|NA
CSVDRDRRKTTYTF
TGCAGCGTTGATCGGGACAGACGTAAGACCACCTACACCTTC
>TRBD2|TRBV4-3|TRBJ2-2|NA
CASSQGGMNTGELFF
TGCGCCAGCAGCCAGGGAGGGATGAACACCGGGGAGCTGTTTTTT
>NA|TRBV27|TRBJ1-4|NA
CASSERGNEKLFF
TGTGCCAGTTCAGAACGCGGTAATGAAAAACTGTTTTTT
>NA|TRBV30|TRBJ1-1|few
CAWSLTPNTEAFF
TGTGCCTGGAGTTTGACCCCTAACACTGAAGCTTTCTTT
>NA|TRBV5-1|TRBJ1-3|NA
CASSFGESGNTIYF
TGCGCCAGCAGCTTCGGGGAATCTGGAAACACCATATATTTT
>NA|TRBV2|TRBJ1-2|NA
CASSARNYGYTF
TGTGCCAGCAGCGCCCGTAACTATGGCTACACCTTC
>NA|TRBV7-9|TRBJ2-3|NA
CASSLVTTAGTDTQYF
TGTGCCAGCAGCTTAGTAACAACTGCGGGCACAGATACGCAGTATTTT
>NA|TRBV18|TRBJ2-7|NA
CASSSRTVSYEQYF
TGTGCCAGCTCATCCCGGACAGTCTCCTACGAGCAGTACTTC
>NA|TRBV9|TRBJ2-2|once
CASKGGPDTGELFF
TGTGCCAGTAAGGGTGGCCCCGACACCGGGGAGCTGTTTTTT
>NA|TRBV30|TRBJ1-2|NA
CAWSVQFNYGYTF
TGTGCCTGGAGTGTACAGTTTAACTATGGCTACACCTTC
>TRBD1|TRBV7-9|TRBJ1-4|NA
CASSPTGTGANEKLFF
TGTGCCAGCAGCCCGACAGGGACAGGGGCTAATGAAAAACTGTTTTTT
>NA|TRBV19|TRBJ2-6|NA
CASKLWGTVTSGANVLTF
TGTGCCAGTAAGCTGTGGGGGACGGTCACCTCTGGGGCCAACGTCCTGACTTTC
>TRBD2|TRBV10-3|TRBJ2-1|NA
CAISLGTSGATLSSYNEQFF
TGTGCCATCAGTCTGGGGACTAGCGGGGCCACACTGAGCTCCTACAATGAGCAGTTCTTC
>TRBD2|TRBV28|TRBJ2-1|NA
CASSPPGGTYNEQFF
TGTGCCAGCAGTCCTCCGGGAGGGACCTACAATGAGCAGTTCTTC
>TRBD1|TRBV27|TRBJ2-7|once
CASRAPGQGSYEQYF
TGTGCCAGCAGAGCACCGGGACAGGGGTCCTACGAGCAGTACTTC
>NA|TRBV19|TRBJ1-1|few
CASGAGTQNTEAFF
TGTGCCAGTGGGGCCGGGACGCAAAACACTGAAGCTTTCTTT
>TRBD1|TRBV5-5|TRBJ2-4|NA
CASSVTGQPVAKNIQYF
TGTGCCAGCAGCGTAACGGGACAGCCCGTAGCCAAAAACATTCAGTACTTC
>NA|TRBV9|TRBJ1-3|NA
CASSVTAGSGNTIYF
TGTGCCAGCAGCGTAACAGCGGGCTCTGGAAACACCATATATTTT
>TRBD1|TRBV4-2|TRBJ2-7|few
CASSGDSQVYEQYF
TGTGCCAGCAGCGGGGACAGCCAAGTCTACGAGCAGTACTTC
>NA|TRBV18|TRBJ1-2|NA
CASSPDIGRPVYGYTF
TGTGCCAGCTCACCAGATATCGGCAGGCCTGTGTATGGCTACACCTTC